These 8 T cell receptor beta chains were sequenced from one sample in a study of T cells in Graves' hyperthyroidism and ophthalmopathy. Researchers amplified the TCR beta CDR3 regions from RNA transcripts. TCR CDR3 underwent first-round RT-PCR with the HTBI primer set. TCRdb itself ran the multiplex PCR reads through MiXCR, one entry per CDR3 protein. The profile shows approximately 590,000 distinct CDR3 sequences, around a sixth of them singletons. The material sequenced was blood. All receptors come from a woman aged 30 to 39 with Graves' hyperthyroidism.

This clonotype was picked up many times. This chain joins TRBV7-2 and TRBJ2-5; 10 bases fit TRBD2. This CDR3 spans 14 amino acids. The germline gives CDR1 SGHTA, CDR2 FQGNSA. V lost 7 bases, J lost 9 bases, and 11 bases stayed unmatched. The CDR3 spells CASTPLAGASAQYF. CDR3 DNA: TGTGCCAGCACCCCCCTAGCGGGGGCCTCGGCCCAGTACTTC.

This clonotype was seen more than once but under ten times. V is TRBV7-9 and J is TRBJ1-2; D perhaps matches TRBD1 (5 bases). V gave up 5 bases and J gave up 2 bases, with 12 bases separating them. CDR3 length equals 14 residues. Per germline, CDR1 SEHNR and CDR2 FQNEAQ (reference sequence). In DNA form, the CDR3 reads TGTGCCAGCAGCCTGTCGACAGAGAACTATGGCTACACCTTC. The encoded protein is CASSLSTENYGYTF.

This clonotype was recorded many times. In nucleotides, the CDR3 is TGCAGTGCTAGAATAGCGGGAGGCTCCTACGAGCAGTACTTC. This codes for CSARIAGGSYEQYF. This chain joins TRBV20-1 and TRBJ2-7, with 10 bases lining up with TRBD2. The germline CDR1 and CDR2 sequences are DFQATT and SNEGSKA (reference sequence). With 2 bases clipped from V and 0 bases from J, the junction kept 1 base outside the gene matches. This CDR3 has 14 amino acids.

This clonotype was observed a few times. This sequence joins TRBV6-1 and TRBJ2-7; TRBD2 might be the D (6 bases). The CDR3 is made up of 16 amino acids. V dropped 7 bases and J dropped 1 base, with 20 bases sitting between them. Germline CDR1 MNHNS, CDR2 SASEGT. The DNA for the CDR3 is TGTGCCAGCACCCCTAAGAGCGGCGGGATTTCCTACGAGCAGTACTTC. This translates into CASTPKSGGISYEQYF.

The sample holds many counts of this clonotype. The chain recombines TRBV11-2 with TRBJ2-1; no firm D call. The CDR3 covers 11 residues. Germline-derived CDR1 and CDR2 are SGHAT and FQNNGV. Between the trimmed V and J ends, which lost 4 bases and 8 bases, there was a span of 6 bases. The CDR3 region has the DNA TGTGCCAGCAGCTGGCTGCATGAGCAGTTCTTC. Protein: CASSWLHEQFF.

This clonotype was picked up many times. The genes are TRBV2 and TRBJ2-7, with TRBD1 identical over 9 bases. Germline CDR1 SNHLY, CDR2 FYNNEI. Trimming cost V 3 bases and J 6 bases; bases outside gene matches: 3. This CDR3 contains 13 residues. The CDR3 region is CASSDGTGIEQYF. In nucleotides, the CDR3 is TGTGCCAGCAGTGACGGGACAGGGATCGAGCAGTACTTC. The entire variable domain, with the rest obtained from reference TRBV2 and TRBJ2-7, is as follows: EPEVTQTPSHQVTQMGQEVILRCVPISNHLYFYWYRQILGQKVEFLVSFYNNEISEKSEIFDDQFSVERPDGSNFTLKIRSTKLEDSAMYFCASSDGTGIEQYFGPGTRLTVT.

This clonotype was seen only a few times. The V and J genes are TRBV4-3 and TRBJ2-7; a possible D gene is TRBD2 (6 bases). Trimming cost V 6 bases and J 3 bases, with 15 bases left between them. In germline, CDR1 is LGHNA, CDR2 YSLEER. The CDR3 spans 14 residues. In DNA, the CDR3 is TGCGCCAGCAGACCCGGGAGCGAGGACTACGAGCAGTACTTC. The encoded protein is CASRPGSEDYEQYF.

In DNA, the CDR3 is TGTGCCAGCAGCACGACAGGGGGTCTTTCACCCCTCCACTTT. Translated, it gives CASSTTGGLSPLHF. This rearrangement joins TRBV7-3 to TRBJ1-6; TRBD1 matches at 9 bases. The junction had 5 bases not matched to a gene; V was cut back by 5 bases and J by 9 bases. The CDR3 consists of 14 residues. Germline V gene data show CDR1 as SGHTA and CDR2 as FQGTGA.